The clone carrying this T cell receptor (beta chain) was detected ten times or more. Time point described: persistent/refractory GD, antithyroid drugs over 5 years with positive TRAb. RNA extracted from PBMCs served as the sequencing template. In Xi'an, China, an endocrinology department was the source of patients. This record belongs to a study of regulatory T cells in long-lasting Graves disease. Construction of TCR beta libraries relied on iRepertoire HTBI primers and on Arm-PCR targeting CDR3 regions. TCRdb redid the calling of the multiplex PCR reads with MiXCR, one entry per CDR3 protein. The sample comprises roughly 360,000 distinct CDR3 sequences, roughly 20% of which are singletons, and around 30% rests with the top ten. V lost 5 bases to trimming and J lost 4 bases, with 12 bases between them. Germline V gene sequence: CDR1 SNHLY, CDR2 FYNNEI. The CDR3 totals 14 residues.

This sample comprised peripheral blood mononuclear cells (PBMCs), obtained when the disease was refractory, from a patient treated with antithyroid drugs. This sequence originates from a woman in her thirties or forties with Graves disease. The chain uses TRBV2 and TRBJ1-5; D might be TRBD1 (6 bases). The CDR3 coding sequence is TGTGCCAGCAGTTTAGACAGGATAAATCAGCCCCAGCATTTT. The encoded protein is CASSLDRINQPQHF.